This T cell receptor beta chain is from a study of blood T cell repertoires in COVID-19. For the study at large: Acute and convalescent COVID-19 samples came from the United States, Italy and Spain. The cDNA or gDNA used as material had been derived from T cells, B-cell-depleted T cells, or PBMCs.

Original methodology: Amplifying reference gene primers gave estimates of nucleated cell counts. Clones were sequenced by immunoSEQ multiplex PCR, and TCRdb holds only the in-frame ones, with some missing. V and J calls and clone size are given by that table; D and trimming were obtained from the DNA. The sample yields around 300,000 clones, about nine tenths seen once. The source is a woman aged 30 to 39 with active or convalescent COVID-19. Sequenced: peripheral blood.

CDR3 loop: CASSNDRGKNEQYF. CDR3 nucleotides: TGTGCCAGCAGCAATGACAGGGGAAAGAACGAGCAGTACTTC. The genes are TRBV9 and TRBJ2-7; 8 nucleotides agree with TRBD1. V trimming: 4 bases; J trimming: 5 bases; junction bases outside the gene matches: 8. This CDR3 is 14 amino acids long. The germline gives CDR1 SGDLS, CDR2 YYNGEE.